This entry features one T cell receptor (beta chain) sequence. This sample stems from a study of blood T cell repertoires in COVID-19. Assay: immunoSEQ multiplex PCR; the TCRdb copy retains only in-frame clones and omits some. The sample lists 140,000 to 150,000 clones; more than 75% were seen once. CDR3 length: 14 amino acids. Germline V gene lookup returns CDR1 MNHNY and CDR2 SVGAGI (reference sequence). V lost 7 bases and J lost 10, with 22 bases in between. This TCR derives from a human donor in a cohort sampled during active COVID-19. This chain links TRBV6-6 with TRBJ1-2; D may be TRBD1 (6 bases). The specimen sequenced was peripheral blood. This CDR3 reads CASTNPGVSGVYTF. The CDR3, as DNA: TGTGCCAGCACGAACCCAGGGGTGAGTGGAGTCTACACCTTC.